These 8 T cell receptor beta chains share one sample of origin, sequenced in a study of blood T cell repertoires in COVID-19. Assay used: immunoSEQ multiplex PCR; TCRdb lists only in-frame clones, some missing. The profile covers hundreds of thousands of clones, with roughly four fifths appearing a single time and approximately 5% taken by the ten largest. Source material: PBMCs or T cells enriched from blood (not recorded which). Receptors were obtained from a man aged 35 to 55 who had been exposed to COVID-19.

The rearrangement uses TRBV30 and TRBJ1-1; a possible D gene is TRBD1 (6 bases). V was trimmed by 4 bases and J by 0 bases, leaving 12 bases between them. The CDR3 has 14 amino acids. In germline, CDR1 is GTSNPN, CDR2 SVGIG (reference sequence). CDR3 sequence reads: CAWKGDLMNTEAFF. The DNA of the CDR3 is TGTGCCTGGAAGGGGGACCTCATGAACACTGAAGCTTTCTTT.

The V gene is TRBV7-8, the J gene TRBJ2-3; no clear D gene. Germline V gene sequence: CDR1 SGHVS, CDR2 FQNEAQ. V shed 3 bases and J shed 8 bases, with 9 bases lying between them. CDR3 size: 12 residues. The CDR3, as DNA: TGTGCCAGCAGCTTCAGGATTGGTACGCAGTATTTT. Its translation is CASSFRIGTQYF.

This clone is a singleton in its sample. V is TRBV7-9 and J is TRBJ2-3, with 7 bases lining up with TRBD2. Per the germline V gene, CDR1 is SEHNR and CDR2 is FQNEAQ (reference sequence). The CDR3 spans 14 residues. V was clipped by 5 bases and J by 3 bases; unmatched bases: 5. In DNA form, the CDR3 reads TGTGCCAGCAGCGGCGGGAGTAGAACAGATACGCAGTATTTT. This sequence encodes CASSGGSRTDTQYF.

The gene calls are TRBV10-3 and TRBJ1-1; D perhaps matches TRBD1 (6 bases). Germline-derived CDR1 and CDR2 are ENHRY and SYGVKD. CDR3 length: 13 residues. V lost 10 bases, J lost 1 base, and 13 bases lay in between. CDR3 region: CATWGGPNTEAFF. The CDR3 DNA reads TGTGCCACCTGGGGGGGGCCGAACACTGAAGCTTTCTTT.

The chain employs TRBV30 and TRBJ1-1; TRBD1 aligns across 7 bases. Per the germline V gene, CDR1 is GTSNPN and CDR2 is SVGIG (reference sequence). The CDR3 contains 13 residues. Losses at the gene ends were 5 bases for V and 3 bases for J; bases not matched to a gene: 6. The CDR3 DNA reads TGTGCCTGGTCAATCAGGGGGGACACTGAAGCTTTCTTT. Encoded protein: CAWSIRGDTEAFF.

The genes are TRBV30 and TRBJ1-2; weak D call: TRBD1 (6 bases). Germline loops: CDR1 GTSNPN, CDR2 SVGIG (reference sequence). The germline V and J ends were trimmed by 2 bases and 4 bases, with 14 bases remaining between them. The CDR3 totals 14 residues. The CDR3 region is CAWSLRSRGYGYTF. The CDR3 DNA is TGTGCCTGGAGTTTACGGTCCAGGGGCTATGGCTACACCTTC.

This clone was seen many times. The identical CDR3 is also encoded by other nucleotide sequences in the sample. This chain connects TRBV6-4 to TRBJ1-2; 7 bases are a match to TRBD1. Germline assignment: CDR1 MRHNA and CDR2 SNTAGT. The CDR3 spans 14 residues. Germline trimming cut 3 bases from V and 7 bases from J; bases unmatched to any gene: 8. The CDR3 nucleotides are TGTGCCAGCAGTGAGCAACAGGGGCGCGGTGGCTACACCTTC. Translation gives CASSEQQGRGGYTF.

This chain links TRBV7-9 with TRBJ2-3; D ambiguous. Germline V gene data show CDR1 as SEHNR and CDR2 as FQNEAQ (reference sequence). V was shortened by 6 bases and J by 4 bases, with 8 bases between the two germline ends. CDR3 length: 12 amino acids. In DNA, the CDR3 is TGTGCCAGCAGTCAAAGCGCAGATACGCAGTATTTT. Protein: CASSQSADTQYF.